This TCR beta chain was retrieved from a study of T cell changes during pregnancy in multiple sclerosis. The CDR3 runs 17 residues. CDR1 SGHTA and CDR2 FQGNSA come from the germline V gene. V lost 2 bases and J lost 0; bases outside the gene matches: 4. TCRdb's copy holds only in-frame clones and misses some; the assay was immunoSEQ multiplex PCR. The sample lists 40,000 or so clones; about 90% were seen once. The TCR originated in a female donor with multiple sclerosis, enrolled in a pregnancy study. Sequencing was performed on CD4+ T cells from peripheral blood mononuclear cells, taken before pregnancy. The chain links TRBV7-2 to TRBJ2-4; 10 nucleotides align to TRBD1. The CDR3 sequence is CASSLRDRGLAKNIQYF. CDR3 DNA: TGTGCCAGCAGCTTAAGGGACAGGGGACTAGCCAAAAACATTCAGTACTTC. Variable domain in full (rest from reference TRBV7-2 and TRBJ2-4): GAGVSQSPSNKVTEKGKDVELRCDPISGHTALYWYRQSLGQGLEFLIYFQGNSAPDKSGLPSDRFSAERTGGSVSTLTIQRTQQEDSAVYLCASSLRDRGLAKNIQYFGAGTRLSVL.